This T cell receptor (beta chain) derives from a study of T cell responses to AZD1222 COVID-19 vaccine. This clone was seen a single time. The assay was immunoSEQ multiplex PCR, and TCRdb's table has in-frame clones only and misses some. Here the sample spans about 85,000 clones, about 87% being singletons. The CDR3 extends over 15 amino acids. V shed 1 base and J 2 bases; nucleotides not matched to a gene: 5. Germline V gives CDR1 SGHRS, CDR2 YFSETQ. Specimen: peripheral blood, collected on day 0 of AZD1222 vaccination. This chain uses TRBV5-1 with TRBJ2-7, with 8 bases lining up with TRBD2. The origin of this receptor is an adult in good health. The CDR3 DNA follows: TGCGCCAGCAGCTTGCCGAAAGCGGGGGCCTACGAGCAGTACTTC. It codes for CASSLPKAGAYEQYF.